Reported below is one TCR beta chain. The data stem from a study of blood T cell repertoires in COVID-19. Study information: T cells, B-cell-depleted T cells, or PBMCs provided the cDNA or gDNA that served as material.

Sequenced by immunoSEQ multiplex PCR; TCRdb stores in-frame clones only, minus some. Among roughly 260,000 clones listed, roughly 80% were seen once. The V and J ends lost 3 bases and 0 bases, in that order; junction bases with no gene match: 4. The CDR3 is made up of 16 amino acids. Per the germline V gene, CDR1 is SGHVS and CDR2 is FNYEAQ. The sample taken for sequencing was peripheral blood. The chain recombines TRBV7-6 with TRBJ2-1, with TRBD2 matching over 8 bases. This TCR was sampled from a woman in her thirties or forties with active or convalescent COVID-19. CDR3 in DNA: TGTGCCAGCAGCTTCTCAAGCGGGAGCTCCTACAATGAGCAGTTCTTC. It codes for CASSFSSGSSYNEQFF.